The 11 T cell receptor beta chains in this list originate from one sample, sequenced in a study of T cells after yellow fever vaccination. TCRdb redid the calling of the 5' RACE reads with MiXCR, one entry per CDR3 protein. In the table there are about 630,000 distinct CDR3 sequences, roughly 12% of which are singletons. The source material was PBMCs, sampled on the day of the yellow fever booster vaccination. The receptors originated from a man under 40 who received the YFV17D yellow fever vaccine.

CDR3 protein: CSADGRDTSTDTQYF. For the CDR3, the DNA is TGCAGTGCGGATGGGCGGGATACTAGCACAGATACGCAGTATTTT. The rearrangement links TRBV20-1 to TRBJ2-3; perhaps TRBD2 as D (6 bases). Germline V lookup: CDR1 DFQATT, CDR2 SNEGSKA (reference sequence). The CDR3 contains 15 residues. V gave up 6 bases and J gave up 0 bases, with 16 bases separating them.

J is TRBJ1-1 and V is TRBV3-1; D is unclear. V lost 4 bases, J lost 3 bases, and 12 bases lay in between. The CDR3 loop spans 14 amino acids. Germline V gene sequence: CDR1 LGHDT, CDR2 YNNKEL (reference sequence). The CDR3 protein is CASSLGEVDTEAFF. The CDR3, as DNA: TGTGCCAGCAGCCTAGGAGAAGTTGACACTGAAGCTTTCTTT. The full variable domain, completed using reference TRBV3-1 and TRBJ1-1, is DTAVSQTPKYLVTQMGNDKSIKCEQNLGHDTMYWYKQDSKKFLKIMFSYNNKELIINETVPNRFSPKSPDKAHLNLHINSLELGDSAVYFCASSLGEVDTEAFFGQGTRLTVV.

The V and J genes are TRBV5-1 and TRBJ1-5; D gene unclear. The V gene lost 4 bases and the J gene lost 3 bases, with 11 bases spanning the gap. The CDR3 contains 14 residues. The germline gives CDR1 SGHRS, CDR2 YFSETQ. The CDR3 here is CASSPGGYNQPQHF. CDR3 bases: TGCGCCAGCAGCCCGGGCGGGTACAATCAGCCCCAGCATTTT.

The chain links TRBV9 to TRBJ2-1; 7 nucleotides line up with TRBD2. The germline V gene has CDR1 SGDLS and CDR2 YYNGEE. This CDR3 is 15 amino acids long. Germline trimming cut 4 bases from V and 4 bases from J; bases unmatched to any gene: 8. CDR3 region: CASSKTGTTYNEQFF. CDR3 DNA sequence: TGTGCCAGCAGCAAAACCGGGACTACTTACAATGAGCAGTTCTTC.

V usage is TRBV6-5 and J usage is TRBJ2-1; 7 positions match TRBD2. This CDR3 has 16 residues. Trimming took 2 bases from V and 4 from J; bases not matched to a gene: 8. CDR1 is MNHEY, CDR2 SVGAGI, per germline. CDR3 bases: TGTGCCAGCAGTTACGAGAGGCGGGAGATTTACAATGAGCAGTTCTTC. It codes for CASSYERREIYNEQFF.

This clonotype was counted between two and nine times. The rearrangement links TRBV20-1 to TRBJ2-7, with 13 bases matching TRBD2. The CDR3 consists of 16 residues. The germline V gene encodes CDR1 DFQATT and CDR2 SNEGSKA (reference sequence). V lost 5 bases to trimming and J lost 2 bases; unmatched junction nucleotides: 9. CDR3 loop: CSAGGWTSGRPYEQYF. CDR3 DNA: TGCAGTGCTGGGGGTTGGACTAGCGGGAGACCCTACGAGCAGTACTTC.

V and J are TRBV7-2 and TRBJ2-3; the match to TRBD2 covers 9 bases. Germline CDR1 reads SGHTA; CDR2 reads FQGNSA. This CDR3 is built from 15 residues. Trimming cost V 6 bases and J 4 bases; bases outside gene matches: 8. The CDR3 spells CASSRSGRVSDTQYF. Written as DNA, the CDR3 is TGTGCCAGCAGTCGTAGCGGGAGAGTCTCAGATACGCAGTATTTT.

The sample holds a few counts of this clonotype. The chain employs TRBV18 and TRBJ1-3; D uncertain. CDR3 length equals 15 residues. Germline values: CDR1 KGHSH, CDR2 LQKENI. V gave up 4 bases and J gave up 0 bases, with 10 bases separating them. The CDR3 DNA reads TGTGCCAGCTCACAAGTTGGGAGCTCTGGAAACACCATATATTTT. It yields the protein CASSQVGSSGNTIYF.

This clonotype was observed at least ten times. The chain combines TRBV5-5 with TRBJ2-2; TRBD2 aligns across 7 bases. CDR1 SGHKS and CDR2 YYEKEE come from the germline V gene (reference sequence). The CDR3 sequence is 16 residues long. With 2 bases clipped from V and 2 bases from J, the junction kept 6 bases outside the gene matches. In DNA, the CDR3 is TGTGCCAGCAGCTTTGAAGCGGGGCAAAACACCGGGGAGCTGTTTTTT. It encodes CASSFEAGQNTGELFF. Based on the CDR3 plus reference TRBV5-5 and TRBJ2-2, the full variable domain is DAGVTQSPTHLIKTRGQQVTLRCSPISGHKSVSWYQQVLGQGPQFIFQYYEKEERGRGNFPDRFSARQFPNYSSELNVNALLLGDSALYLCASSFEAGQNTGELFFGEGSRLTVL.

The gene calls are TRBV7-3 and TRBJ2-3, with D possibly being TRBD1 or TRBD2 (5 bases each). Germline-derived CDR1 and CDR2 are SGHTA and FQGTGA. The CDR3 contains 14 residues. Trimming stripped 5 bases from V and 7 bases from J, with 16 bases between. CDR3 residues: CASSPGATTYTQYF. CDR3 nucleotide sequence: TGTGCCAGCAGCCCCGGGGCGACGACATATACGCAGTATTTT.

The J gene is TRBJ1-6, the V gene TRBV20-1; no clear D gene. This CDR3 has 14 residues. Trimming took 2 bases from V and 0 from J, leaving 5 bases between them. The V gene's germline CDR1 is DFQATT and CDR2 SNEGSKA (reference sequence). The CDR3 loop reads CSARQSSYNSPLHF. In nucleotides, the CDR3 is TGCAGTGCTAGACAGAGCTCCTATAATTCACCCCTCCACTTT.